These T cell receptor beta chains were read from a single sample in a study of PD-1 blockade in classical Hodgkin lymphoma. TCRdb keeps only in-frame clones here, not all; method: immunoSEQ multiplex PCR. The repertoire includes nearly 100,000 clones, approximately 88% of them detected once, and about 12% sits in the top ten. This material consisted of peripheral blood mononuclear cells (PBMCs), taken at baseline. The origin of the receptors is a human donor with classical Hodgkin lymphoma. The CDR3 runs from the conserved cysteine through the conserved F or W. A D gene is named only where the DNA matches it firmly. The listing skips clone size in some rows; elsewhere it reads once, few, many or a size class.

CDR3 length | D gene | clone size | J gene | V gene | CDR3 protein | CDR3 DNA
14 | TRBD1 | - | TRBJ1-4 | TRBV5-1 | CASSFRDSNEKLFF | TGCGCCAGCAGCTTCCGGGACAGTAATGAAAAACTGTTTTTT
13 | - | - | TRBJ1-4 | TRBV6-1 | CASSEWGSEKLFF | TGTGCCAGCAGTGAATGGGGGTCTGAAAAACTGTTTTTT
15 | - | - | TRBJ1-4 | TRBV6-6 | CASSPGGLGAEKLFF | TGTGCCAGCAGTCCCGGGGGCCTCGGGGCCGAAAAACTGTTTTTT
12 | - | - | TRBJ1-1 | TRBV19 | CASSGSNTEAFF | TGTGCCAGTAGCGGCTCGAACACTGAAGCTTTCTTT
15 | TRBD1 | - | TRBJ2-7 | TRBV5-6 | CASSLINRGPGEQYF | TGTGCCAGCAGCTTGATTAACAGGGGTCCGGGCGAGCAGTACTTC
13 | TRBD1 | - | TRBJ1-5 | TRBV19 | CASSINRGSSQHF | TGTGCCAGTAGTATTAACAGGGGGTCGTCCCAGCATTTT
12 | - | few | TRBJ2-3 | TRBV7-2 | CASSLALDAQYF | TGTGCCAGCAGCTTAGCCCTGGATGCGCAGTATTTT
12 | TRBD1 | once | TRBJ2-7 | TRBV11-2 | CASSLDRAEQYF | TGTGCCAGCAGCTTGGACAGGGCCGAGCAGTACTTC
13 | - | - | TRBJ1-2 | TRBV5-8 | CASSSRDFGGYTF | TGTGCCAGCAGCTCTCGGGACTTCGGGGGCTACACCTTC
15 | - | - | TRBJ2-2 | TRBV13 | CASSTTGTNTGELFF | TGTGCCAGCAGCACCACCGGGACGAACACCGGGGAGCTGTTTTTT
15 | - | - | TRBJ1-2 | TRBV19 | CASSAQLTVRYGYTF | TGTGCCAGTAGTGCTCAGTTGACAGTGAGATATGGCTACACCTTC
20 | TRBD2 | - | TRBJ2-3 | TRBV5-1 | CASSSRGSGRAMWSTDTQYF | TGCGCCAGCAGCTCAAGAGGGTCCGGGAGGGCCATGTGGAGCACAGATACGCAGTATTTT
16 | TRBD2 | - | TRBJ2-5 | TRBV9 | CASSTYPSGGDGTQYF | TGTGCCAGCAGCACTTATCCTAGCGGGGGGGACGGGACCCAGTACTTC
13 | - | - | TRBJ2-5 | TRBV9 | CASSVAGAQTQYF | TGTGCCAGCAGCGTAGCAGGGGCACAGACCCAGTACTTC
17 | TRBD1 | - | TRBJ1-5 | TRBV28 | CASSFGVKGGRNQPQHF | TGTGCCAGCAGTTTCGGAGTGAAAGGGGGCCGAAATCAGCCCCAGCATTTT
15 | - | - | TRBJ2-2 | TRBV10-3 | CAISESNQFAGELFF | TGTGCCATCAGTGAGTCGAATCAGTTCGCCGGGGAGCTGTTTTTT
15 | TRBD2 | - | TRBJ2-7 | TRBV2 | CASSEARTSSYEQYF | TGTGCCAGCAGTGAAGCCCGGACTAGCTCCTACGAGCAGTACTTC
16 | TRBD2 | - | TRBJ2-7 | TRBV5-1 | CASSSGGPSGIYEQYF | TGCGCCAGCAGCTCTGGAGGGCCTAGCGGAATCTACGAGCAGTACTTC
12 | - | once | TRBJ2-7 | TRBV29-1 | CSAATGPGEQYF | TGCAGCGCAGCGACAGGTCCTGGTGAGCAGTACTTC
19 | - | once | TRBJ2-7 | TRBV15 | CATSRGSGTRLAHSYEQYF | TGTGCCACCAGCAGAGGGTCCGGGACCAGGTTGGCGCACTCCTACGAGCAGTACTTC
15 | TRBD2 | many | TRBJ2-1 | TRBV13 | CASRGGAGAYNEQFF | TGTGCCAGCAGGGGCGGGGCGGGGGCCTACAATGAGCAGTTCTTC
15 | TRBD2 | - | TRBJ2-5 | TRBV9 | CASSAPSGPHATQYF | TGTGCCAGCAGCGCGCCTAGCGGCCCCCATGCTACCCAGTACTTC
12 | - | - | TRBJ1-4 | TRBV14 | CASSQDWGGLFF | TGTGCCAGCAGCCAAGATTGGGGAGGACTGTTTTTT
8 | - | - | TRBJ2-5 | TRBV6-1 | CASSGQYF | TGTGCCAGCTCAGGCCAGTACTTC
13 | - | - | TRBJ2-2 | TRBV11-3 | CASSLFNTGELFF | TGTGCCAGCAGCCTATTCAACACCGGGGAGCTGTTTTTT
17 | TRBD2 | - | TRBJ2-1 | TRBV7-6 | CASSLAPLAGGPHEQFF | TGTGCCAGCAGCTTAGCGCCTCTAGCGGGAGGGCCTCATGAGCAGTTCTTC
15 | - | few | TRBJ1-5 | TRBV19 | CASSMIPGGNQPQHF | TGTGCCAGTAGTATGATCCCTGGGGGCAATCAGCCCCAGCATTTT
15 | TRBD1 | - | TRBJ2-2 | TRBV28 | CASTKGRGRSGELFF | TGTGCCAGCACCAAGGGCAGGGGGCGGTCCGGGGAGCTGTTTTTT
18 | TRBD2 | - | TRBJ2-6 | TRBV5-5 | CASSETPRRDYGANVLTF | TGTGCCAGCAGCGAAACCCCCCGTAGGGACTATGGGGCCAACGTCCTGACTTTC
15 | - | - | TRBJ1-1 | TRBV10-3 | CAISEGGRLKTEAFF | TGTGCCATCAGTGAGGGCGGACGGCTCAAGACTGAAGCTTTCTTT
14 | - | - | TRBJ1-1 | TRBV7-9 | CASSLRGSNTEAFF | TGTGCCAGCAGCTTAAGGGGGTCGAACACTGAAGCTTTCTTT
11 | - | - | TRBJ2-7 | TRBV20-1 | CSAATAAEQYF | TGCAGTGCCGCGACAGCAGCGGAGCAGTACTTC
16 | - | few | TRBJ1-2 | TRBV28 | CASSFTPSVSNYGYTF | TGTGCCAGCAGTTTTACCCCGTCAGTCTCCAACTATGGCTACACCTTC
14 | - | - | TRBJ1-1 | TRBV7-9 | CASSLVGRTTEAFF | TGTGCCAGCAGCTTAGTGGGTAGGACCACTGAAGCTTTCTTT
14 | TRBD1 | - | TRBJ2-7 | TRBV6-5 | CASSYGTGDPEQYF | TGTGCCAGCAGTTATGGGACAGGGGACCCCGAGCAGTACTTC
14 | - | - | TRBJ2-2 | TRBV6-1 | CASSADRFTGELFF | TGTGCCAGCAGTGCCGACAGGTTCACCGGGGAGCTGTTTTTT
12 | - | - | TRBJ2-7 | TRBV18 | CASSPRSYEQYF | TGTGCCAGCTCACCTCGCAGCTACGAGCAGTACTTC
15 | - | - | TRBJ2-3 | TRBV9 | CASSVGVASTDTQYF | TGTGCCAGCAGCGTAGGGGTGGCTAGCACAGATACGCAGTATTTT
13 | - | - | TRBJ2-2 | TRBV5-6 | CASSSRGTGELFF | TGTGCCAGCAGCTCCAGAGGGACCGGGGAGCTGTTTTTT
15 | - | - | TRBJ2-4 | TRBV29-1 | CSVEERGATKNIQYF | TGCAGCGTTGAAGAGAGGGGGGCAACCAAAAACATTCAGTACTTC
14 | - | once | TRBJ1-2 | TRBV14 | CASSEGGRGGGYTF | TGTGCCAGCAGCGAAGGAGGAAGGGGCGGTGGCTACACCTTC
15 | TRBD1 | - | TRBJ2-2 | TRBV7-2 | CASSSGTGATGELFF | TGTGCCAGCAGTTCCGGGACAGGGGCCACCGGGGAGCTGTTTTTT
15 | TRBD1 | few | TRBJ1-4 | TRBV19 | CASSKDRAANEKLFF | TGTGCCAGTAGTAAGGACAGGGCTGCTAATGAAAAACTGTTTTTT
13 | - | - | TRBJ1-6 | TRBV10-3 | CATGTVDNSPLHF | TGTGCCACGGGGACGGTTGATAATTCACCCCTCCACTTT
16 | - | - | TRBJ2-2 | TRBV5-1 | CASSLDSGLHTGELFF | TGCGCCAGCAGCTTGGATTCAGGGCTTCACACCGGGGAGCTGTTTTTT
14 | TRBD1 | few | TRBJ1-2 | TRBV7-8 | CASSLGDSTYGYTF | TGTGCCAGCAGCTTAGGGGACAGCACCTATGGCTACACCTTC
13 | - | - | TRBJ2-3 | TRBV4-1 | CASSRDPTDTQYF | TGCGCCAGCAGCCGGGACCCCACAGATACGCAGTATTTT
14 | - | - | TRBJ2-3 | TRBV7-9 | CASSLAAASDTQYF | TGTGCCAGCAGCTTAGCGGCGGCTTCGGATACGCAGTATTTT
15 | TRBD1 | - | TRBJ1-5 | TRBV18 | CASSSDRGGNQPQHF | TGTGCCAGCTCAAGTGACAGGGGAGGAAATCAGCCCCAGCATTTT
15 | TRBD2 | - | TRBJ2-1 | TRBV6-5 | CASSKTSGRYNEQFF | TGTGCCAGCAGCAAAACTAGCGGGAGGTACAATGAGCAGTTCTTC
14 | - | few | TRBJ1-2 | TRBV19 | CASSIVQGNYGYTF | TGTGCCAGTAGTATCGTTCAGGGGAACTATGGCTACACCTTC
15 | - | - | TRBJ2-1 | TRBV6-1 | CASSETGASYNEQFF | TGTGCCAGCAGTGAAACAGGAGCCTCCTACAATGAGCAGTTCTTC
14 | TRBD2 | - | TRBJ2-7 | TRBV7-3 | CASSLTGLAAEQYF | TGTGCCAGCAGCTTAACCGGACTAGCGGCCGAGCAGTACTTC
15 | TRBD1 | - | TRBJ1-4 | TRBV4-1 | CASSQQTGGVEKLFF | TGCGCCAGCAGCCAACAGACAGGGGGCGTTGAAAAACTGTTTTTT
16 | TRBD2 | - | TRBJ2-1 | TRBV5-4 | CASSSGLAGNTREQFF | TGTGCCAGCAGCTCCGGACTAGCGGGAAACACGCGTGAGCAGTTCTTC
13 | TRBD1 | - | TRBJ2-4 | TRBV5-8 | CASSGTGKNIQYF | TGTGCCAGCAGCGGGACAGGCAAAAACATTCAGTACTTC
16 | - | - | TRBJ2-2 | TRBV15 | CATSRDLSTLTGELFF | TGTGCCACCAGCAGAGATTTGTCTACCCTCACCGGGGAGCTGTTTTTT
14 | - | - | TRBJ1-2 | TRBV2 | CASSGTPGGYGYTF | TGTGCCAGCAGTGGGACCCCCGGGGGCTATGGCTACACCTTC
13 | - | - | TRBJ2-5 | TRBV18 | CASSPDREETQYF | TGTGCCAGCTCCCCTGATCGGGAAGAGACCCAGTACTTC